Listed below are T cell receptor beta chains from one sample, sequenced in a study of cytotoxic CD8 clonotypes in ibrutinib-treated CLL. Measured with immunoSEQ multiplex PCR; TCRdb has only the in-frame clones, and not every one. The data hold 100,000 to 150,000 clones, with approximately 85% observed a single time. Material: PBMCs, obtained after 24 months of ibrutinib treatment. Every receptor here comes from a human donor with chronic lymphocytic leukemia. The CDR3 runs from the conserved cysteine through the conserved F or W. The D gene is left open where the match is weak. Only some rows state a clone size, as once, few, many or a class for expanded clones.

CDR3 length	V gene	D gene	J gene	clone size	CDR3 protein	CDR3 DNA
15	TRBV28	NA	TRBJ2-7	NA	CASSVGGSANYEQYF	TGTGCCAGCAGCGTCGGAGGTTCGGCGAACTACGAGCAGTACTTC
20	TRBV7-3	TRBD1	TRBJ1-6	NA	CASSLRKVGTGKLYNSPLHF	TGTGCCAGCAGCTTAAGGAAGGTTGGGACAGGGAAACTATATAATTCACCCCTCCACTTT
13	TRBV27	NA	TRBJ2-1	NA	CASSVGDNNEQFF	TGTGCCAGCAGTGTAGGGGATAACAATGAGCAGTTCTTC
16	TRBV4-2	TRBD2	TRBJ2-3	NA	CASSQDGSGGTDTQYF	TGTGCCAGCAGCCAAGACGGTAGCGGGGGCACAGATACGCAGTATTTT
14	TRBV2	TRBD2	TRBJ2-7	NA	CASKVWTSGYEQYF	TGTGCCAGCAAAGTGTGGACTAGCGGCTACGAGCAGTACTTC
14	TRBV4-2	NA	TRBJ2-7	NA	CASSLGTGPYEQYF	TGTGCCAGCAGCTTAGGGACGGGTCCCTACGAGCAGTACTTC
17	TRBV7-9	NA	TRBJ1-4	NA	CASSLARTGPWFEKLFF	TGTGCCAGCAGCTTAGCACGGACGGGTCCTTGGTTTGAAAAACTGTTTTTT
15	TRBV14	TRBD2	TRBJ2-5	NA	CASSRGLAGSETQYF	TGTGCCAGCAGCCGGGGACTAGCGGGATCAGAGACCCAGTACTTC
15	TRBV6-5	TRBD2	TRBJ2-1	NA	CASNPGTSGTEEQFF	TGTGCCAGCAATCCCGGGACTAGCGGGACGGAAGAGCAGTTCTTC
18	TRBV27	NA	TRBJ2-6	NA	CASSPRPTGNSGANVLTF	TGTGCCAGCAGCCCTCGGCCCACTGGCAACTCTGGGGCCAACGTCCTGACTTTC
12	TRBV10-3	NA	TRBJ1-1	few	CAISQRNTEAFF	TGTGCCATCAGTCAGAGGAACACTGAAGCTTTCTTT
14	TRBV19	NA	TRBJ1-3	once	CASSARTRGNTIYF	TGTGCCAGTAGTGCCCGGACAAGGGGAAACACCATATATTTT
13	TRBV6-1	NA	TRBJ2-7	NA	CASTAGRRYEQYF	TGTGCCAGCACTGCCGGACGTAGGTACGAGCAGTACTTC
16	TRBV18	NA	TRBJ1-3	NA	CASSPQRGSSGNTIYF	TGTGCCAGCTCACCTCAGCGGGGGAGCTCTGGAAACACCATATATTTT
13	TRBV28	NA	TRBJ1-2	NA	CASSLGKPYGYTF	TGTGCCAGCAGTTTAGGAAAGCCCTATGGCTACACCTTC
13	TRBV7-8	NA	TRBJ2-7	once	CASSFISRYEQYF	TGTGCCAGCAGCTTTATCTCGCGTTACGAGCAGTACTTC
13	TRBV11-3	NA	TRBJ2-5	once	CASSLRDFETQYF	TGTGCCAGCAGCCTAAGGGATTTCGAGACCCAGTACTTC
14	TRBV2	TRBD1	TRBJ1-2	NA	CASSTTDRGNGYTF	TGTGCCAGCAGCACTACGGACAGGGGAAATGGCTACACCTTC
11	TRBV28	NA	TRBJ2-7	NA	CASSLTGEQYF	TGTGCCAGCAGTTTAACCGGAGAGCAGTACTTC
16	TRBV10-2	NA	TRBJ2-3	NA	CASSDPFGRGTDTQYF	TGCGCCAGCAGTGACCCTTTTGGGCGGGGCACAGATACGCAGTATTTT
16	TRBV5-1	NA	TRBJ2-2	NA	CASSSLGTTNTGELFF	TGCGCCAGCAGCTCCCTTGGGACCACAAACACCGGGGAGCTGTTTTTT
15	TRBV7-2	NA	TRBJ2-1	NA	CASSSSGGTSNEQFF	TGTGCCAGCAGCTCGTCGGGTGGGACTTCAAATGAGCAGTTCTTC
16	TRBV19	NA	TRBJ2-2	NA	CASSLRGALNTGELFF	TGTGCCAGTAGTCTGCGAGGGGCGTTAAACACCGGGGAGCTGTTTTTT
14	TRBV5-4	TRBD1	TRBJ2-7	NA	CASSTGTGAYEQYF	TGTGCCAGCAGCACCGGGACAGGGGCCTACGAGCAGTACTTC
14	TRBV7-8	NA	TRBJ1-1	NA	CASSQGSANTEAFF	TGTGCCAGCAGTCAAGGGTCCGCGAACACTGAAGCTTTCTTT
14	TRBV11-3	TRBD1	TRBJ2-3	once	CASSLRGREDTQYF	TGTGCCAGCAGCCTCAGGGGGCGCGAGGATACGCAGTATTTT
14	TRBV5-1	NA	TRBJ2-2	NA	CASSLESAAGELFF	TGCGCCAGCAGCTTGGAATCGGCTGCCGGGGAGCTGTTTTTT
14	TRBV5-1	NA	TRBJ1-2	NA	CASRSQGPGYGYTF	TGCGCCAGCAGGTCCCAGGGACCTGGATATGGCTACACCTTC
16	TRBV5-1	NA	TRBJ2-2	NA	CASSLGEGGNTGELFF	TGCGCCAGCAGCTTGGGTGAAGGGGGGAACACCGGGGAGCTGTTTTTT
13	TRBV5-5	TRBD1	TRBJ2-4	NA	CASSLQGADIQYF	TGTGCCAGCAGCCTACAGGGGGCAGACATTCAGTACTTC
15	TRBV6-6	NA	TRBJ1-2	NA	CASRPPLGLNYGYTF	TGTGCCAGCAGACCCCCCCTGGGGCTAAACTATGGCTACACCTTC
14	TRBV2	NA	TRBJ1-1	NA	CASSEGTRNTEAFF	TGTGCCAGCAGTGAAGGGACCCGTAACACTGAAGCTTTCTTT
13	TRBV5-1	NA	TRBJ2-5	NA	CASSPALEETQYF	TGCGCCAGCAGCCCCGCTCTGGAAGAGACCCAGTACTTC
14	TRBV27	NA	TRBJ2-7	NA	CASSLFGGAYEQYF	TGTGCCAGCAGTTTATTTGGAGGTGCCTACGAGCAGTACTTC
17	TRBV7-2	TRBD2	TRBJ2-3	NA	CASSFQLAGTSTDTQYF	TGTGCCAGCAGCTTTCAACTAGCGGGGACTAGCACAGATACGCAGTATTTT
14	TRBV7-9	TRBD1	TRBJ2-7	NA	CASRSGTGSYEQYF	TGTGCCAGCAGATCGGGGACAGGGTCCTACGAGCAGTACTTC